This TCR beta chain originates from a study of T cell repertoires in cytomegalovirus infection. TCRdb itself ran the reads through MiXCR, one entry per CDR3 protein. This table has some 440,000 distinct CDR3 sequences, around 32% appearing once. General study findings and limits: Totalled public TCR beta family frequency picked out people who carried CMV plus the relevant HLA. CMV-specific HLA-C-restricted TCR beta clonotypes dominated the ex vivo response.

The germline CDR1 and CDR2 sequences are SEHNR and FQNEAQ (reference sequence). V was clipped by 7 bases and J by 3 bases, with 16 bases between them. This CDR3 spans 14 amino acids. Turning to this clonotype: Antigen specificity is unknown.

The receptor's source is a human donor in good health (CMV status not recorded). Some clones in this sample may be carry-over from other donors' samples. The V and J genes are TRBV7-9 and TRBJ2-7; perhaps TRBD2 as D (7 bases). Material: PBMCs. In DNA form, the CDR3 reads TGTGCCAGCACACTGGGGGGGGCGGACTACGAGCAGTACTTC. The encoded protein is CASTLGGADYEQYF.